One sample yielded the 10 T cell receptor beta chains listed below, sequenced in a study of T cell repertoires in cytomegalovirus infection (dated by TCRdb to about 2019). TCRdb records Illumina HiSeq 1500 as the sequencer. TCRdb trimmed the raw reads at Q25, called clones with MiXCR and kept productive beta chains. For every CDR3 protein sequence, its rows merge into one entry that carries the most common genes and DNA. The sample records approximately 490,000 distinct CDR3 sequences, 11% of which are singletons. The top ten clones comprise roughly 10% of the sample. The material sequenced was PBMCs. The source is a human donor in good health (CMV status not recorded). Some clones in this sample may be carry-over from other donors' samples.

The V gene is TRBV25-1, the J gene TRBJ1-2, with TRBD1 matching over 10 bases. The germline gives CDR1 MGHDK, CDR2 SYGVNS. V lost 1 base, J lost 2 bases, and 7 bases stayed unmatched. The CDR3 has 17 residues. CDR3 sequence reads: CASSEWMVGQGNYGYTF. In DNA form, the CDR3 reads TGTGCCAGCAGTGAATGGATGGTGGGACAGGGGAACTATGGCTACACCTTC.

This clonotype was detected many times. This rearrangement joins TRBV12-3 or TRBV12-4 to TRBJ1-4, with 7 bases lining up with TRBD1. Trimming took 6 bases from V and 4 from J; bases not matched to a gene: 8. This CDR3 has 15 amino acids. The CDR3 DNA reads as TGTGCCAGCAGCGCTGCAGGGGGTGATAATGAAAAACTGTTTTTT. It translates to CASSAAGGDNEKLFF.

This clonotype was recorded at least ten times. The chain is built from TRBV25-1 and TRBJ1-5; the match to TRBD1 covers 7 bases. Germline assignment: CDR1 MGHDK and CDR2 SYGVNS. CDR3 length: 13 residues. V lost 9 bases to trimming and J lost 5 bases; unmatched junction nucleotides: 7. DNA of the CDR3: TGTGCCAGTTCGGACAGGTCCGATCAGCCCCAGCATTTT. It encodes CASSDRSDQPQHF.

This clonotype was observed at least ten times. V is TRBV28 and J is TRBJ2-7; D possibly corresponds to TRBD1 (6 bases). This CDR3 region has 14 residues. Trimming removed 5 bases from V and 0 bases from J, with 11 bases in between. In germline, CDR1 is MDHEN, CDR2 SYDVKM. Here the CDR3 DNA reads TGTGCCAGCAGTCGACAGGACATCTCCTACGAGCAGTACTTC. Translated, it gives CASSRQDISYEQYF.

This clonotype came up many times. The rearrangement links TRBV7-9 to TRBJ2-1; 7 nucleotides agree with TRBD1. Germline assignment: CDR1 SEHNR and CDR2 FQNEAQ (reference sequence). This CDR3 spans 16 amino acids. The J segment lost 2 bases and the V segment lost 5 bases, leaving 9 bases of the junction unmatched. This CDR3 is CASSRTTGAPYNEQFF. CDR3 DNA sequence: TGTGCCAGCAGCCGTACCACAGGGGCCCCCTACAATGAGCAGTTCTTC. The entire variable domain, with the rest obtained from reference TRBV7-9 and TRBJ2-1, is as follows: DTGVSQNPRHKITKRGQNVTFRCDPISEHNRLYWYRQTLGQGPEFLTYFQNEAQLEKSRLLSDRFSAERPKGSFSTLEIQRTEQGDSAMYLCASSRTTGAPYNEQFFGPGTRLTVL.

This clonotype was counted many times. The genes are TRBV10-3 and TRBJ2-1, with a possible D match to TRBD2 (6 bases). Looked up from germline, CDR1 is ENHRY and CDR2 is SYGVKD. V was cut by 6 bases and J by 4 bases, with 16 bases left in between. This CDR3 spans 15 amino acids. The CDR3 reads CAISPPGLQYNEQFF. CDR3 in DNA: TGTGCCATCAGCCCCCCGGGACTCCAATACAATGAGCAGTTCTTC.

This clonotype was recorded at least ten times. One junction end does not reproduce the germline sequence, and a read error may be involved. The CDR3 sequence is CASSLGGRNTEAFF. CDR3 nucleotide sequence: TGTGCCAGCAGCTTAGGAGGCAGGAACACTGAAGCTTTCTTT. The rearrangement uses TRBV12-3 or TRBV12-4 and TRBJ1-1; the D is unclear. CDR3 size: 14 residues.

This clonotype has a count of ten or more. The CDR3 protein is CSARSQTPEAFF. CDR3 nucleotide sequence: TGCAGTGCTAGATCACAAACCCCTGAAGCTTTCTTT. V is TRBV20-1 and J is TRBJ1-1; no clear D. Per germline, CDR1 DFQATT and CDR2 SNEGSKA (reference sequence). CDR3 length: 12 residues. The V end was cut by 2 bases, the J end by 6 bases, with 10 bases between.

There are a few counts of this clonotype. The V call is TRBV6-5, the J call TRBJ1-6, with TRBD1 matching over 12 bases. J gave up 10 bases and V 6 bases, and 10 bases lay outside the gene matches. Looked up from germline, CDR1 is MNHEY and CDR2 is SVGAGI. The CDR3 totals 16 residues. The CDR3 protein is CASRLTGTGGGSPLHF. The CDR3 DNA reads TGTGCCAGCAGGCTAACCGGGACAGGGGGCGGATCACCCCTCCACTTT.

The chain uses TRBV29-1 and TRBJ2-7, with 8 bases that match TRBD2. Germline V lookup: CDR1 SQVTM, CDR2 ANQGSEA. This CDR3 region has 13 residues. Trimming removed 5 bases from V and 4 bases from J; junction bases left unmatched: 7. The CDR3 DNA follows: TGCAGCGTTACATTAGCGGGGAGGTACGAGCAGTACTTC. It specifies CSVTLAGRYEQYF.